Sequencing of this T cell receptor beta chain was carried out in a study of T cells in Graves' hyperthyroidism and ophthalmopathy. With respect to this clonotype: Just one base apart from a much larger clone, this may be a read error.

CDR1 SNHLY and CDR2 FYNNEI come from the germline V gene. This CDR3 spans 13 amino acids. Amplification of TCR beta CDR3 regions was performed using RNA transcripts as template. An initial round of RT-PCR targeting the TCR CDR3 relied on the HTBI primer set. TCRdb passed the multiplex PCR reads through MiXCR, listing each CDR3 protein once. The table records a few hundred thousand distinct CDR3 sequences, over 11% of them present only once. This receptor was obtained from a woman aged 25 to 39 with Graves' hyperthyroidism that later progressed to Graves' ophthalmopathy. The chain couples TRBV2 to TRBJ1-5, with D possibly matching TRBD1 (6 bases). Sequenced input: blood. The CDR3 DNA is TGTGCCAGCAACAGGGCCTTCAATCAGCCCCGGCATTTT. Translating gives CASNRAFNQPRHF.